The clone carrying this TCR beta chain has more than one count but fewer than ten. Its antigen is still unknown. The authors reverse transcribed all of the isolated RNA, so sequencing captured expressed TCRB transcripts. Naive, central memory and regulatory T cell samples came to a mean of approximately 3.57 million reads. Sequencing was performed with immunoSEQ multiplex PCR; in TCRdb, only in-frame clones are kept and a portion is missing. This sample has about 320,000 clones, with less than 15% found just once. This sample stems from a study of beta chain features in type 1 diabetes. About the study: Examination covered under 110 million sorted cells spanning all samples. Study results and caveats: PCR might preferentially amplify shorter templates, equally in patients and controls. In the patient group, naive, central memory and Treg TCRB repertoires seemed more alike than in the healthy donor group.

Per germline, CDR1 LGHNA and CDR2 YSLEER. CDR3 length: 15 amino acids. Trimming left V 0 bases short and J 1 base short, with 6 bases between. Material: central memory CD4+ T cells from blood. This chain links TRBV4-3 with TRBJ1-4; D is undetermined. This receptor was taken from a man in his thirties or forties in good health. Here the CDR3 reads CASSQDTLTNEKLFF. Written as DNA, the CDR3 is TGCGCCAGCAGCCAAGATACCTTAACTAATGAAAAACTGTTTTTT.